One and the same sample provided the 25 T cell receptor beta chains below, sequenced in a study of patients and donors after allogeneic stem cell transplantation. TCRdb independently ran MiXCR on the RT-PCR reads; one entry per CDR3 protein. Of almost 90,000 distinct CDR3 sequences in the sample, roughly 4.9% were seen once. The specimen sequenced was blood, either unsorted or a sorted T cell fraction (not recorded which). All receptors derive from a human donor who was either an allogeneic HSCT recipient or a stem cell or donor lymphocyte infusion donor (not recorded which). It is not recorded whose cells these are; they may come from a transplant donor.

This clonotype came up many times. The chain is built from TRBV2 and TRBJ1-2; possible D gene TRBD1, 6 bases. The germline V gene has CDR1 SNHLY and CDR2 FYNNEI. CDR3 length equals 12 residues. V shed 2 bases and J shed 6 bases, with 7 bases lying between them. The CDR3 spells CASSENRDGYTF. CDR3 nucleotides: TGTGCCAGCAGTGAAAACAGGGATGGCTACACCTTC.

This clonotype was detected many times. The J gene is TRBJ1-2, the V gene TRBV20-1, with D tentatively TRBD1 (6 bases). The CDR3 runs to 12 residues. V was clipped by 5 bases and J by 5 bases, with 12 bases between them. Germline-derived CDR1 and CDR2 are DFQATT and SNEGSKA (reference sequence). The CDR3 sequence: CSAYRALYGYTF. The CDR3 bases are TGCAGTGCTTACAGGGCTTTGTATGGCTACACCTTC.

The sample holds many counts of this clonotype. The V gene is TRBV12-3 or TRBV12-4, the J gene TRBJ2-3; TRBD1 matches 12 bases. The CDR3 spans 16 residues. The ends lost 5 bases at V and 3 bases at J; junction bases unmatched: 6. CDR3 in DNA: TGTGCCAGCAGTCGACGGGACAGGGGGCGGACAGATACGCAGTATTTT. It encodes CASSRRDRGRTDTQYF.

This clonotype was seen repeatedly, ten times or more. The rearrangement uses TRBV7-9 and TRBJ1-1; TRBD1 might be the D (5 bases). Germline-derived CDR1 and CDR2 are SEHNR and FQNEAQ (reference sequence). V lost 3 bases to trimming and J lost 1 base, with 15 bases between them. The CDR3 length is 16 residues. CDR3 in DNA: TGTGCCAGCAGCTTGCCCGGGGGGGTAGAGAACACTGAAGCTTTCTTT. Its protein is CASSLPGGVENTEAFF.

This clonotype has ten or more counts. The V and J genes are TRBV6-1 and TRBJ2-3; 9 nucleotides align to TRBD1. The junction had 1 base not matched to a gene; V was cut back by 3 bases and J by 0 bases. Germline loops: CDR1 MNHNS, CDR2 SASEGT. The CDR3 is made up of 15 amino acids. CDR3 bases: TGTGCCAGCAGTGAGGGGACAGGGAGCACAGATACGCAGTATTTT. This encodes CASSEGTGSTDTQYF.

The chain employs TRBV11-2 and TRBJ1-1; weak D call: TRBD1 (6 bases). CDR3 length: 13 residues. CDR1 and CDR2 from the germline V gene are SGHAT and FQNNGV. Trimming removed 2 bases from V and 11 bases from J, with 15 bases in between. In DNA, the CDR3 is TGTGCCAGCAGCTTATCGGCAGGGCAGGGGGCTTTCTTT. Its protein product is CASSLSAGQGAFF.

This clonotype was counted many times. The chain carries TRBV29-1 and TRBJ2-3; possibly TRBD1 for D (6 bases). The CDR3 has 12 residues. Trimming stripped 4 bases from V and 1 base from J, with 6 bases between. Germline-derived CDR1 and CDR2 are SQVTM and ANQGSEA. CDR3 sequence: CSVGQGTDTQYF. The CDR3 region has the DNA TGCAGCGTTGGACAGGGCACAGATACGCAGTATTTT.

Only one count was recorded for this clonotype. The chain carries TRBV19 and TRBJ2-3; D perhaps matches TRBD2 (5 bases). In germline, CDR1 is LNHDA, CDR2 SQIVND (reference sequence). The CDR3 spans 16 residues. V was cut by 4 bases and J by 0 bases, with 14 bases left in between. This CDR3 is CASSNPPQRSTDTQYF. CDR3 sequence (DNA): TGTGCCAGTAGTAATCCCCCTCAGCGGAGCACAGATACGCAGTATTTT.

This clonotype was detected ten times or more. V and J are TRBV14 and TRBJ1-6; maybe TRBD1 (6 bases). Germline-derived CDR1 and CDR2 are SGHDN and FVKESK. The CDR3 extends over 16 amino acids. V lost 2 bases, J lost 9 bases, and 17 bases lay in between. The CDR3 bases are TGTGCCAGCAGCCAACTGGGGGGGGCCAGGAGTTCACCCCTCCACTTT. Translating it yields CASSQLGGARSSPLHF.

This clonotype showed up just a few times. V usage is TRBV11-3 and J usage is TRBJ2-1; perhaps D is TRBD1 or TRBD2 (5 bases each). Germline-derived CDR1 and CDR2 are SGHNT and YENEEA. Trimming removed 8 bases from V and 10 bases from J, with 24 bases in between. The CDR3 is made up of 15 amino acids. CDR3 in amino acids: CASARGTGLQGEQFF. The DNA for the CDR3 is TGTGCCAGCGCAAGGGGAACAGGACTTCAGGGCGAGCAGTTCTTC. The whole variable domain, filled in from reference TRBV11-3 and TRBJ2-1, reads EAGVVQSPRYKIIEKKQPVAFWCNPISGHNTLYWYLQNLGQGPELLIRYENEEAVDDSQLPKDRFSAERLKGVDSTLKIQPAELGDSAVYLCASARGTGLQGEQFFGPGTRLTVL.

This clonotype was counted ten times or more. The CDR3 protein is CSARDQRGNTDTQYF. For the CDR3, the DNA is TGCAGTGCTAGAGATCAAAGGGGGAACACAGATACGCAGTATTTT. The chain carries TRBV20-1 and TRBJ2-3, with D perhaps matching TRBD1 (6 bases). Germline CDR1 and CDR2: DFQATT and SNEGSKA (reference sequence). V was trimmed by 0 bases and J by 2 bases, leaving 12 bases between them. The CDR3 has 15 amino acids.

This clonotype was seen many times. V usage is TRBV20-1 and J usage is TRBJ2-5; 11 nucleotides match TRBD2. This CDR3 comprises 16 residues. The germline gives CDR1 DFQATT, CDR2 SNEGSKA (reference sequence). With 5 bases clipped from V and 5 bases from J, the junction kept 13 bases outside the gene matches. In DNA form, the CDR3 reads TGCAGTGCTCAAGATACTAGCGGGGGTACATGGGAGACCCAGTACTTC. Amino acids: CSAQDTSGGTWETQYF.

This clonotype has a count of ten or more. The rearrangement links TRBV18 to TRBJ1-5; tentatively, D is TRBD1 (5 bases). The V gene lost 0 bases and the J gene lost 1 base, with 10 bases spanning the gap. The CDR3 has 16 residues. In germline, CDR1 is KGHSH, CDR2 LQKENI. The CDR3 here is CASSPPSGGSNQPQHF. The CDR3 DNA reads as TGTGCCAGCTCACCACCGTCGGGGGGAAGCAATCAGCCCCAGCATTTT. Full variable domain (outside the CDR3, taken from reference TRBV18 and TRBJ1-5): NAGVMQNPRHLVRRRGQEARLRCSPMKGHSHVYWYRQLPEEGLKFMVYLQKENIIDESGMPKERFSAEFPKEGPSILRIQQVVRGDSAAYFCASSPPSGGSNQPQHFGDGTRLSIL.

This clonotype was picked up many times. The CDR3 is CSARSDSYNEKLFF. The CDR3, as DNA: TGCAGTGCTAGATCTGACAGCTATAATGAAAAACTGTTTTTT. The rearrangement joins TRBV20-1 to TRBJ1-4, with D possibly TRBD1 on 5 matching bases. Germline assignment: CDR1 DFQATT and CDR2 SNEGSKA (reference sequence). V was clipped by 2 bases and J by 4 bases, with 11 bases between them. This CDR3 contains 14 residues.

This clonotype was found a few times. J is TRBJ2-7 and V is TRBV6-1; 11 bases fit TRBD2. This CDR3 comprises 13 residues. V lost 4 bases and J lost 4; bases outside the gene matches: 0. Germline CDR1 reads MNHNS; CDR2 reads SASEGT. CDR3 sequence: CASSGTSGYEQYF. CDR3 bases: TGTGCCAGCAGTGGGACTAGCGGGTACGAGCAGTACTTC.

This clonotype was seen many times. The chain combines TRBV12-3 or TRBV12-4 with TRBJ1-3; no definite D call. V was pared by 8 bases and J by 8 bases, with 7 bases between. This CDR3 spans 10 amino acids. The DNA for the CDR3 is TGTGCCAGCCATGGGGACACCATATATTTT. Amino acids: CASHGDTIYF.

This clonotype was counted many times. The chain recombines TRBV7-9 with TRBJ2-3; 9 nucleotides align to TRBD2. CDR3 size: 15 residues. After removal of 5 bases from V and 4 bases from J, the junction contained 7 bases not matched to a gene. The germline CDR1 and CDR2 sequences are SEHNR and FQNEAQ (reference sequence). This CDR3 reads CASSEGGGAADTQYF. CDR3 bases: TGTGCCAGCAGCGAAGGCGGGGGGGCCGCAGATACGCAGTATTTT.

This clonotype was detected ten times or more. This chain connects TRBV11-2 to TRBJ2-5; 11 bases line up with TRBD2. CDR3 size: 15 residues. In germline, CDR1 is SGHAT, CDR2 FQNNGV. V was clipped by 6 bases and J by 2 bases; unmatched bases: 5. CDR3: CASSSRLAGQETQYF. CDR3 coding DNA: TGTGCCAGCAGTTCCCGACTAGCGGGACAAGAGACCCAGTACTTC.

This clonotype was counted between two and nine times. The V and J genes are TRBV28 and TRBJ1-2, with 8 bases identical to TRBD1. The CDR3 length is 16 residues. Germline assignment: CDR1 MDHEN and CDR2 SYDVKM. V shed 6 bases, J shed 4 bases, and the junction held 13 bases outside the gene matches. The CDR3 region has the DNA TGTGCCAGCAGAAGAGCAGACAGGGGCCCCCCCTATGGCTACACCTTC. Its protein product is CASRRADRGPPYGYTF.

This clonotype was picked up many times. This chain uses TRBV14 with TRBJ2-7; no reliable D call. The CDR3 consists of 15 residues. Germline-derived CDR1 and CDR2 are SGHDN and FVKESK. V was shortened by 1 base and J by 3 bases, with 13 bases between the two germline ends. For the CDR3, the DNA is TGTGCCAGCAGCCAAGGACACGGACCAAACTACGAGCAGTACTTC. Translating it yields CASSQGHGPNYEQYF.

Details on this clonotype: A read error is possible here, since a much larger clone lies one base away. This rearrangement joins TRBV2 to TRBJ1-1; the match to TRBD1 covers 7 bases. The CDR3 contains 14 residues. V gave up 6 bases and J gave up 4 bases; unmatched junction bases: 8. The germline CDR1 and CDR2 sequences are SNHLY and FYNNEI. The CDR3 coding sequence is TGTGCCAGCAGCTTCGGGACAGAGGCCACTGAAGCTTTCTTT. Translated, it gives CASSFGTEATEAFF.

The chain has TRBV11-3 and TRBJ1-6; perhaps TRBD1 as D (6 bases). Trimming shortened V by 3 bases and J by 7 bases, and 10 bases separated the two germline ends. The CDR3 contains 14 residues. CDR1 is SGHNT and CDR2 is YENEEA in the germline V gene. CDR3 coding DNA: TGTGCCAGCAGCTTGGGACATGGCAATTCACCCCTCCACTTT. Protein product: CASSLGHGNSPLHF.

This clonotype was detected many times. This may be a read error, as it is one base from a much larger clone. The chain has TRBV12-3 or TRBV12-4 and TRBJ2-1, with 11 nucleotides matching TRBD1. CDR3 length equals 15 residues. The CDR3 spells CASRRDRGGYNERFF. The CDR3 DNA follows: TGTGCCAGCAGGCGGGACAGGGGGGGGTACAATGAGCGGTTCTTC.

The chain employs TRBV5-1 and TRBJ1-6, with a possible D match to TRBD1 (6 bases). Germline CDR1 is SGHRS and CDR2 is YFSETQ. Deletions cut 2 bases from V and 3 bases from J, with 12 bases between. This CDR3 is built from 16 residues. The CDR3, as DNA: TGCGCCAGCAGCTTAGGAGGACAGAGCTATAATTCACCCCTCCACTTT. Residues: CASSLGGQSYNSPLHF. The variable domain in full, completed from reference TRBV5-1 and TRBJ1-6, reads KAGVTQTPRYLIKTRGQQVTLSCSPISGHRSVSWYQQTPGQGLQFLFEYFSETQRNKGNFPGRFSGRQFSNSRSEMNVSTLELGDSALYLCASSLGGQSYNSPLHFGNGTRLTVT.

This clonotype was seen repeatedly, ten times or more. This chain links TRBV20-1 with TRBJ2-1; 7 nucleotides agree with TRBD1. With 0 bases clipped from V and 4 bases from J, the junction kept 12 bases outside the gene matches. Per the germline V gene, CDR1 is DFQATT and CDR2 is SNEGSKA (reference sequence). The CDR3 is 17 residues long. The chain's CDR3 is CSARDLERGLFYNEQFF. In DNA form, the CDR3 reads TGCAGTGCTAGAGATCTAGAGAGGGGGCTGTTTTACAATGAGCAGTTCTTC.